The T cell receptor beta chain under discussion was sequenced for a study of metastatic and nonmetastatic thyroid tumors. Study overall: Repertoires of blood and of tissue (tumor or nodule) from malignant and benign thyroid patients were compared. Points from the study as a whole: It was reportedly found that TCR beta diversity was significantly higher in malignant thyroid tumors than in benign nodules, a difference seen in both blood and tumor samples.

In the original workflow: Built for papillary thyroid cancer, a distant-metastasis classifier drew on CDR3 differences across clinicopathological groups. TCRdb re-processed the PCR reads through MiXCR. It is TCRdb's table, rather than the study itself, that gives the V and J calls and clone size. The sample lists about 13,000 clones; approximately 20% were seen once. Every patient was untreated before thyroid surgery. As for this clone: The target antigen is unknown.

What was sequenced was adjacent normal tissue. This receptor was obtained from a female donor with papillary thyroid cancer or a benign thyroid nodule (not recorded which). Some clones in this sample may be carry-over from other donors' samples.

For the CDR3, the DNA is TGTGCCAGCAGCTTAGGGGCTAGCAGGCGCCACGAGCAGTACTTC. Translation: CASSLGASRRHEQYF. The V call is TRBV11-2, the J call TRBJ2-7; TRBD2 is a possible D gene (5 bases). The CDR3 covers 15 residues. Deletions cut 1 base from V and 5 bases from J, with 15 bases between. The germline gives CDR1 SGHAT, CDR2 FQNNGV.